A selection of T cell receptor beta chains follows, all from one sample in a study of T cell changes during pregnancy in multiple sclerosis. Data came from immunoSEQ multiplex PCR; TCRdb stores just in-frame clones and leaves some out. Altogether 45,000 to 55,000 clones are present, 80% to 95% being singletons, with the ten largest covering roughly 0.6%. The sample here was CD4+ T cells from peripheral blood mononuclear cells, taken after pregnancy. These receptors came from a female donor in good health, enrolled as a control in a pregnancy study. Both conserved end residues are part of each CDR3. The order of the fields is D gene, J gene, V gene, clone size, CDR3 DNA, CDR3 protein. D genes are given only for firm matches. Only part of the rows carry a size: once, few, many, or a class if the clone is expanded.

D gene: TRBD1; J gene: TRBJ1-2; V gene: TRBV2; clone size: NA; CDR3 DNA: TGTGCCAGCAGGGGGGGACAGGGGGCTTACGGCTACACCTTC; CDR3 protein: CASRGGQGAYGYTF
D gene: NA; J gene: TRBJ1-5; V gene: TRBV7-8; clone size: NA; CDR3 DNA: TGTGCCAGCAGCTTAGAGCACAGGAGGGATCAGCCCCAGCATTTT; CDR3 protein: CASSLEHRRDQPQHF
D gene: NA; J gene: TRBJ1-4; V gene: TRBV6-5; clone size: NA; CDR3 DNA: TGTGCCAGCAGTCCCGGGACAGAAAAACTGTTTTTT; CDR3 protein: CASSPGTEKLFF
D gene: TRBD2; J gene: TRBJ2-7; V gene: TRBV10-3; clone size: NA; CDR3 DNA: TGTGCCATCAGTGAGATAGCGGGAGGGCCCTCTTACGAGCAGTACTTC; CDR3 protein: CAISEIAGGPSYEQYF
D gene: NA; J gene: TRBJ2-2; V gene: TRBV27; clone size: NA; CDR3 DNA: TGTGCCAGCAGTTTATTAGGGGCGAACACCGGGGAGCTGTTTTTT; CDR3 protein: CASSLLGANTGELFF
D gene: TRBD1; J gene: TRBJ1-1; V gene: TRBV28; clone size: NA; CDR3 DNA: TGTGCCAGCAGTTTACTACGTTGGGACAGGGGAACTGAAGCTTTCTTT; CDR3 protein: CASSLLRWDRGTEAFF
D gene: TRBD1; J gene: TRBJ1-1; V gene: TRBV7-9; clone size: once; CDR3 DNA: TGTGCCAGCAGCTCAATGACAGGGGTCTCTGAAGCTTTCTTT; CDR3 protein: CASSSMTGVSEAFF
D gene: TRBD1; J gene: TRBJ2-5; V gene: TRBV5-1; clone size: NA; CDR3 DNA: TGCGCCAGCAGCCCCCGGGACAGGGGCACAGAGACCCAGTACTTC; CDR3 protein: CASSPRDRGTETQYF
D gene: NA; J gene: TRBJ1-2; V gene: TRBV6-1; clone size: NA; CDR3 DNA: TGTGCCAGCAGTGAAGCAGGGCGGGATGGCTACACCTTC; CDR3 protein: CASSEAGRDGYTF
D gene: TRBD1; J gene: TRBJ1-1; V gene: TRBV5-1; clone size: NA; CDR3 DNA: TGCGCCAGCAGCTTGGGGACAGGGATTGCGGTGGGAGCTTTCTTT; CDR3 protein: CASSLGTGIAVGAFF
D gene: NA; J gene: TRBJ1-2; V gene: TRBV6-5; clone size: NA; CDR3 DNA: TGTGCCAGCAGTGATACTTTGAGGGGCTACACCTTC; CDR3 protein: CASSDTLRGYTF
D gene: TRBD1; J gene: TRBJ2-1; V gene: TRBV10-3; clone size: once; CDR3 DNA: TGTGCCATCAGTGGCAACCCGGGACAGGGGCGAAATGAGCAGTTCTTC; CDR3 protein: CAISGNPGQGRNEQFF
D gene: TRBD2; J gene: TRBJ2-7; V gene: TRBV6-5; clone size: NA; CDR3 DNA: TGTGCCAGCAGTCCTAGCGGGAGCGGGCGCTACGAGCAGTACTTC; CDR3 protein: CASSPSGSGRYEQYF
D gene: TRBD2; J gene: TRBJ2-7; V gene: TRBV6-5; clone size: NA; CDR3 DNA: TGTGCCAGCAGTTCAACTAGCGGGACGTACGAGCAGTACTTC; CDR3 protein: CASSSTSGTYEQYF
D gene: TRBD1; J gene: TRBJ1-1; V gene: TRBV5-1; clone size: NA; CDR3 DNA: TGCGCCAGCATGGGACAGAAGAACACTGAAGCTTTCTTT; CDR3 protein: CASMGQKNTEAFF